The source of this T cell receptor beta chain is a study of T cell changes during pregnancy in multiple sclerosis. Repertoires were generated with immunoSEQ multiplex PCR, while TCRdb's copy carries only in-frame clones and drops some. The sample includes fewer than 45,000 clones, approximately 89% of them seen just once. The TCR was taken from a female donor in good health, enrolled as a control in a pregnancy study. This material consisted of CD4+ T cells from peripheral blood mononuclear cells, taken after pregnancy.

The CDR3 DNA is TGTGCCAGCAGCTTGGCCCTCGGAGCGGGGGGCTACAATGAGCAGTTCTTC. Translated, it gives CASSLALGAGGYNEQFF. The V and J genes are TRBV5-5 and TRBJ2-1, with 9 bases aligning to TRBD2. The CDR3 is 17 amino acids. Germline loops: CDR1 SGHKS, CDR2 YYEKEE (reference sequence). The V segment lost 0 bases and the J segment 3 bases; nucleotides outside the gene matches: 7.